Detailed here is one T cell receptor beta chain. Its antigen specificity is not known. No per-base quality is available; no much larger clone lies one base away. V loses 2 bases, J loses 6 bases, and the germline ends lie 11 bases apart. From the cysteine through the phenylalanine, the CDR3 covers 14 amino acids. Only the CDR3 DNA stays, 42 bases, in frame from base 1. According to the germline V gene (reference sequence), CDR1 reads MNHEY and CDR2 reads SMNVEV. These data come from a study of T cells in Graves' hyperthyroidism and ophthalmopathy (dated by TCRdb to about 2019). Notes on the research overall: Peripheral blood was collected at initial diagnosis, before any treatment. A discovery cohort of around 100 patients, roughly 45 with Graves' ophthalmopathy and under 60 with stable Graves' hyperthyroidism, was used to find distinguishing TCR V-J signatures. Whether ophthalmopathy could be predicted prospectively was tested in an independent validation cohort made up of roughly 20 hyperthyroidism patients plus 17 patients who later progressed to ophthalmopathy. The 85 to 100 discovery patients were divided at random into training and test sets in a 7:3 ratio. In addition, the study compared T-cell repertoires in thyroid tissue and in blood from five or six Graves' hyperthyroidism patients. Once sampling was done, hyperthyroidism patients were given methimazole at a starting dose of 30 mg daily, whereas ophthalmopathy patients were given high-dose intravenous methylprednisolone. The paper describes TCR Vbeta CDR3 sequencing of 140 or so peripheral blood samples, made up of approximately 40 ophthalmopathy patients, more than 70 hyperthyroidism patients and roughly 17 progressor patients. What the study reported, not specific to this receptor: Ophthalmopathy was separated from stable hyperthyroidism by a 13 V-J signature model, with around 88% sensitivity and about 81% specificity obtained in cross-validation and 80%/75% obtained in testing. Sample size was not statistically predetermined, and investigators were not blinded to group allocation. In validation, progression to ophthalmopathy was predicted by the model with nearly 71% sensitivity and 72.22% specificity, a median of roughly 6.4 months before onset. Most expanded thyroid clonotypes (frequency above 0.001) were also detected in blood, a finding suggesting that blood repertoires may reflect thyroid immune responses.

In the ophthalmopathy patients, disease was moderately to severely active, with a Clinical Activity Score of 3 or more, a NOSPECS grade of 4 or more, and a duration of less than 3 months. The study excluded patients with uncontrolled infections, other autoimmune diseases, pregnancy or lactation. Diagnoses were established on the basis of clinical symptoms, serum thyroxine and TRAb, thyroid ultrasound, and orbital computed tomography. Ficoll-Paque density gradient centrifugation was used to isolate PBMCs from around 10 ml of fresh peripheral blood. Trizol reagent was used to extract total RNA, and RNA quality was then checked on an Agilent 2100 Bioanalyzer. Amplification of TCR beta CDR3 regions was carried out from RNA transcripts. The TCR CDR3 was subjected to a first round of RT-PCR using the HTBI primer set and the Qiagen OneStep RT-PCR kit. Libraries were constructed in a second round of multiplex PCR, after which size selection and purification were performed. Paired-end sequencing of the libraries was performed with 100 bp reads on an Illumina HiSeq2000. Per the original workflow: SOAPnuke was used to process the raw data, with reads discarded if the reads contained adapters or uncalled bases, had a mean Phred below 15, or lacked an exact constant-primer or identifier match. COPE v1.2.5 was used to merge high-quality paired reads, and clonotypes were defined as unique nucleotide sequences. MiTCR v1.1 was used to align clonotypes to the IMGT TRBV, TRBD and TRBJ reference segments. Analysis was restricted to V-J combinations with a frequency above 0.0001, which covered roughly 99% of repertoires. The TCS score was defined as the ratio of F50 (clonal expansion) to E x V (chaos), calculated using BLOSUM62-based TCRdist between CDR3 peptides within each V-J. Welch's t-statistics and random forest reduced 500 to 550 V-J features to about 12, which were used in a naive Bayes classifier (R e1071). The raw public data were reprocessed by TCRdb itself: fastp quality trimming at Q25, MiXCR clonotype calling, in-frame beta chains only. Entries are consolidated by CDR3 protein sequence, retaining the most common genes and DNA. In this record, the V and J calls reflect TCRdb's handling and not the investigators' own analysis. The sample data list around 600,000 distinct CDR3 sequences, and 13% to 15% of these were observed just once. Around 13% of the sample rests with the top ten.

The source is a woman in her forties or fifties with Graves' ophthalmopathy. The chain uses TRBV27 and TRBJ2-4, with the D gene too uncertain to name. Sequencing input: blood. The CDR3: CASSLSGVGNIQYF. The nucleotide sequence reads TGTGCCAGCAGTTTAAGTGGGGTTGGAAACATTCAGTACTTC.